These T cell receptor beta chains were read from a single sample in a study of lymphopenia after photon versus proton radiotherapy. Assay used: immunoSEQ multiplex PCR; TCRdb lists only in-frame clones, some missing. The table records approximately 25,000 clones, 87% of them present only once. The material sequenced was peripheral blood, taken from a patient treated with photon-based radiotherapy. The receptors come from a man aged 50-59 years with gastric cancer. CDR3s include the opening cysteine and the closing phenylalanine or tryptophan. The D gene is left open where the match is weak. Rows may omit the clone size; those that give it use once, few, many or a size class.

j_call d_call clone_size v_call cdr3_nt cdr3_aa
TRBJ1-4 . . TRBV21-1 TGTGCCAGCAGGGGCGCGGGACCAACTAATGAAAAACTGTTTTTT CASRGAGPTNEKLFF
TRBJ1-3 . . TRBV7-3 TGTGCCAGCAGCCCTGGAGGAAACACCATATATTTT CASSPGGNTIYF
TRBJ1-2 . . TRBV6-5 TGTGCCAGCAGTTACTCTGGGTTATTTAACTATGGCTACACCTTC CASSYSGLFNYGYTF
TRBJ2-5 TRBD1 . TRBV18 TGTGCCAGCTCACCCGGACAGGGGGCAGAGACCCAGTACTTC CASSPGQGAETQYF
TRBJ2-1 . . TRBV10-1 TGCGCCAGCAGTGAGCTGGAAAAGCAGTTCTTC CASSELEKQFF
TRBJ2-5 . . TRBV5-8 TGTGCCAGCAGCCCCGGTCGACAGGTTGTCCGTCAAGAGACCCAGTACTTC CASSPGRQVVRQETQYF
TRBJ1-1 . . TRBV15 TGTGCCACCAGCAGTATATCGGACACTTTAGTCCCTGAAGCTTTCTTT CATSSISDTLVPEAFF
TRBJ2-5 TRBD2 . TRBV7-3 TGTGCCAGCAGCCCCGCGGGGGGGATGGAGACCCAGTACTTC CASSPAGGMETQYF
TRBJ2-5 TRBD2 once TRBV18 TGTGCCAGCACCCGTAGCGGGGGATACCAAGAGACCCAGTACTTC CASTRSGGYQETQYF
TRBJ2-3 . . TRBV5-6 TGTGCCAGCAGCTTGTCTGGGGTAGATACGCAGTATTTT CASSLSGVDTQYF
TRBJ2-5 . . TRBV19 TGTGCCAGTAGTATGGGCCCGGGAATGGAGACCCAGTACTTC CASSMGPGMETQYF
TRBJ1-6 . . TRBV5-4 TGTGCCAGCAGCTTGCCGGATTCACCCCTCCACTTT CASSLPDSPLHF
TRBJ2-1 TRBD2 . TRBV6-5 TGTGCCAGCAGTTACGGTCTAGCGGGGGGCAATGAGCAGTTCTTC CASSYGLAGGNEQFF
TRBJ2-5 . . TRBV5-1 TGCGCCAGCAGCCCGGAGAGTTGGGTCGAGGAGACCCAGTACTTC CASSPESWVEETQYF
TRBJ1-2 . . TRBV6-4 TGTGCCAGCAGTGACTTAGCAGGCGCGGGTGGGGGCTACACCTTC CASSDLAGAGGGYTF
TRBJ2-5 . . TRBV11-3 TGTGCCAGCAGCCCGGGAACAGGGCTCCAAGAGACCCAGTACTTC CASSPGTGLQETQYF
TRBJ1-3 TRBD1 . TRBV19 TGTGCCAGTAGTACAACGACAGGGTCTGGAAACACCATATATTTT CASSTTTGSGNTIYF
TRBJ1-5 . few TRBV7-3 TGTGCCAGCAGCCGTACTAGCAATCAGCCCCAGCATTTT CASSRTSNQPQHF
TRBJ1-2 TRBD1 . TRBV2 TGTGCCAGCAGTAAAACGACAGGGGCACTCACTGGCTACACCTTC CASSKTTGALTGYTF
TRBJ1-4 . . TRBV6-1 TGTGCCCTACAGACAGTTCCAACTAATGAAAAACTGTTTTTT CALQTVPTNEKLFF
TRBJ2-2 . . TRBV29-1 TGCAGCGTTGAGTCGAACACCGGGGAGCTGTTTTTT CSVESNTGELFF
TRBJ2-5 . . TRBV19 TGTGCCAGTAGTATTTCGAGGATCCAAGAGACCCAGTACTTC CASSISRIQETQYF
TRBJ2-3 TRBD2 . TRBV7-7 TGTGCCAGCAGCTTGCTAGCGGGGGCAGATACGCAGTATTTT CASSLLAGADTQYF
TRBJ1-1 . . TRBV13 TGTGCCAGCAGCCGGGGATACGTGGGCACTGAAGCTTTCTTT CASSRGYVGTEAFF
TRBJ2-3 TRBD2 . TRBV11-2 TGTGCCAGCAGCGGGACTAGCATAGATACGCAGTATTTT CASSGTSIDTQYF
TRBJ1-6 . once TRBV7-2 TGTGCCAGCAGCGCGAGTTTCGCCCAAAAAAATTCACCCCTCCACTTT CASSASFAQKNSPLHF
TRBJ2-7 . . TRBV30 TGTGCCTGGGGGGAGACTAGCGAGCAGTACTTC CAWGETSEQYF
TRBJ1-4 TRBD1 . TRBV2 TGTGCCAGCAGTGTAACGACAGGGACTAATGAAAAACTGTTTTTT CASSVTTGTNEKLFF
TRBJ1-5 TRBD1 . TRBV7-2 TGTGCCAGCAGCTTATCGGCCAGGGGGCTTGAGCCCCAGCATTTT CASSLSARGLEPQHF
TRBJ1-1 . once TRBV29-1 TGCAGCGTTGGACCATCGGGGGGCGAGTCTGAAGCTTTCTTT CSVGPSGGESEAFF
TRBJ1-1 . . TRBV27 TGTGCCAGTCTTGGGAGGGCGGACACTGAAGCTTTCTTT CASLGRADTEAFF
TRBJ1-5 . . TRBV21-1 TGTGCCAGCAGCAAAGCAGCAAGGGGGCACTACAGTGATCAGCCCCAGCATTTT CASSKAARGHYSDQPQHF
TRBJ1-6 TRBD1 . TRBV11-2 TGTGCCAGCAGCTCCACCGGGACAGGGGGTTCACCCCTCCACTTT CASSSTGTGGSPLHF
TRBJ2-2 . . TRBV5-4 TGTGCCAGCAGCTTGGATTCGAACACCGGGGAGCTGTTTTTT CASSLDSNTGELFF
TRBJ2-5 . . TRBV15 TGTGCCACCAGCAGGGGGACCATCCAAAAAGAGACCCAGTACTTC CATSRGTIQKETQYF
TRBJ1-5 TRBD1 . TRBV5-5 TGTGCCAGCAGCTTACCGGGACAGATCCAGCATTTT CASSLPGQIQHF
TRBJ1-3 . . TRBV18 TGTGCCAGCTCACCAGGTCGGGTCGGTGCGGGAAACACCATATATTTT CASSPGRVGAGNTIYF
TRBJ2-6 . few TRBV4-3 TGCGCCAGCAGCCAAGAGACCGGGGCCAACGTCCTGACTTTC CASSQETGANVLTF
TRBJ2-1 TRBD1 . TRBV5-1 TGCGCCAGCAGCTTGGCCCGGGACAGGCCGTACAATGAGCAGTTCTTC CASSLARDRPYNEQFF
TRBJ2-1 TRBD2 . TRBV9 TGTGCCAGCAGCCAAATAGCGGGGGCCAACAATGAGCAGTTCTTC CASSQIAGANNEQFF
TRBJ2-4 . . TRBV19 TGTGCCACCTACGGCTTAGCCAAAAACATTCAGTACTTC CATYGLAKNIQYF
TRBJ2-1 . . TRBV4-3 TGCGCCAGCAGCCAAGATCTTGACAGAAACAATGAGCAGTTCTTC CASSQDLDRNNEQFF
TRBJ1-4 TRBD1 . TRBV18 TGTGCCAGCTCGCAATCAGGGGGAGTAGAAAAACTGTTTTTT CASSQSGGVEKLFF
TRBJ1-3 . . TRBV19 TGTGCCAGTAGTTACCGGGACTCTGGAAACACCATATATTTT CASSYRDSGNTIYF
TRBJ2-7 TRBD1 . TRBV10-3 TGTGCCATCAGTGAGTCATCAGGACAGGGTAGCCCCTACGAGCAGTACTTC CAISESSGQGSPYEQYF
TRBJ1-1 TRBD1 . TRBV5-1 TGCGCCAGCAGACCGGGAGGGGACAGGTCGGGCGAAGCTTTCTTT CASRPGGDRSGEAFF
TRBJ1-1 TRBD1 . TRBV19 TGTGCCAGTAGTATAGGGGGACAGGGGAGAACTGAAGCTTTCTTT CASSIGGQGRTEAFF
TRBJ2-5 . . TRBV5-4 TGTGCCAGCAGCTGGGGATTTGGAGAGACCCAGTACTTC CASSWGFGETQYF
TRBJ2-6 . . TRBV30 TGTGCCTGCTCGGGACCTGGGGCCAACGTCCTGACTTTC CACSGPGANVLTF
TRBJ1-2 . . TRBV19 TGTGCCAGTAGTTGGCGCAGGGTCTACACCTTC CASSWRRVYTF
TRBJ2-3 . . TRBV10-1 TGCGCCAGCAGTGACTCAGGGGCTGTAGATACGCAGTATTTT CASSDSGAVDTQYF
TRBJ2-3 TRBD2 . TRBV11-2 TGTGCCAGCAGCTTAGTCCGGGGGGGCCCGGATACGCAGTATTTT CASSLVRGGPDTQYF
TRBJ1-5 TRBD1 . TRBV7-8 TGTGCCAGCAGCTTCAACGACAGGGCGAGGCAGCCCCAGCATTTT CASSFNDRARQPQHF
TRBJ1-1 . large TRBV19 TGTGCCAGTAGTTATCCGAACACTGAAGCTTTCTTT CASSYPNTEAFF
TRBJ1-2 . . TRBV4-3 TGCGCCAGCAGCCAAGTAGAAGTGGGGGGTACTTCCTTACGCTTC CASSQVEVGGTSLRF
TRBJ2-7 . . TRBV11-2 TGTGCCAGCAGCTTACTTAGAGCCTACGAGCAGTACTTC CASSLLRAYEQYF
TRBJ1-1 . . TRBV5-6 TGTGCCAGCAGCTTGGGGCAGAGAGTCACTGAAGCTTTCTTT CASSLGQRVTEAFF
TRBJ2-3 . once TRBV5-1 TGCGCCAGCACGGGAAGCACAGATACGCAGTATTTT CASTGSTDTQYF
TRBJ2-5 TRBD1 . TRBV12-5 TGTGCTAGTGGCAGGGGGCGCCGGGAGACCCAGTACTTC CASGRGRRETQYF